This record covers a single TCR beta chain. What it binds is not known. MiXCR was run by TCRdb on the reads, yielding one entry per CDR3 protein. This table has fewer than 350,000 distinct CDR3 sequences, under 35% appearing once. The sample originates from a study of T cell repertoires in cytomegalovirus infection. As for the study in general: Both recently identified HLA-C-restricted and well-studied HLA-B-restricted CMV epitopes were used in the study.

Germline V CDR1 and CDR2: DFQATT, SNEGSKA (reference sequence). This CDR3 is built from 12 residues. Trimming took off 3 bases at V and 7 bases at J, with 7 bases between the two ends. V usage is TRBV20-1 and J usage is TRBJ1-6; D uncertain. This clonotype originated in a human donor in good health (CMV status not recorded). Some clones in this sample may be carry-over from other donors' samples. The sequenced sample was cultured PBMCs, obtained from culture after CMV antigen stimulation. CDR3: CSARDVNSPLHF. The CDR3 nucleotides are TGCAGTGCTAGGGATGTCAATTCACCCCTCCACTTT.